The 5 T cell receptor beta chains below all came from one sample that was sequenced in a study of blood T cell repertoires in COVID-19. Libraries were prepared by immunoSEQ multiplex PCR; TCRdb keeps only in-frame clonotypes and omits some of them. The sample contains roughly 200,000 clones, less than 85% of which appear only once. Input material: PBMCs or T cells enriched from blood (not recorded which). These receptors were taken from a middle-aged man who had recovered from COVID-19.

This chain connects TRBV6-5 to TRBJ1-4, with D unclear. The V end lost 2 bases, the J end lost 0 bases, and 7 bases lay between the germline ends. CDR3 length: 15 residues. CDR1 is MNHEY, CDR2 SVGAGI, per germline. CDR3 region: CASSYVGATNEKLFF. The CDR3 bases are TGTGCCAGCAGTTACGTCGGGGCAACTAATGAAAAACTGTTTTTT.

This clone occurred once. This chain links TRBV12-5 with TRBJ2-1; D not certain. The CDR3 runs 13 residues. V was clipped by 2 bases and J by 10 bases, with 12 bases between them. Germline loops: CDR1 LGHNT, CDR2 FRNRAP. The CDR3 coding sequence is TGTGCTAGTGGTTTGTACAACGTAAAAGAGCAGTTCTTC. It codes for CASGLYNVKEQFF.

This chain joins TRBV13 and TRBJ1-6; tentatively, D is TRBD1 (6 bases). This CDR3 has 15 residues. Per germline, CDR1 PRHDT and CDR2 FYEKMQ (reference sequence). V was shortened by 4 bases and J by 5 bases, with 12 bases between the two germline ends. CDR3 protein: CASSSGTLDNSPLHF. CDR3 DNA sequence: TGTGCCAGCAGCTCCGGGACACTTGATAATTCACCCCTCCACTTT.

This CDR3 is CASSFSATNEKLFF. CDR3 coding DNA: TGTGCCAGCAGCTTTTCTGCAACTAATGAAAAACTGTTTTTT. The genes are TRBV13 and TRBJ1-4; no definite D call. Germline values: CDR1 PRHDT, CDR2 FYEKMQ (reference sequence). The CDR3 is 14 residues long. With 3 bases removed from V and 0 bases from J, the gap between germline ends came to 5 bases.

There are a few counts of this clone. DNA for the CDR3: TGTGCCAGCAGTTTCGACACTGAAGCTTTCTTT. Translated, it gives CASSFDTEAFF. V and J are TRBV6-2 or TRBV6-3 and TRBJ1-1; D is unclear. V dropped 4 bases and J dropped 3 bases, with 3 bases sitting between them. The length of the CDR3 is 11 residues. In germline, CDR1 is MNHEY, CDR2 SVGEGT.